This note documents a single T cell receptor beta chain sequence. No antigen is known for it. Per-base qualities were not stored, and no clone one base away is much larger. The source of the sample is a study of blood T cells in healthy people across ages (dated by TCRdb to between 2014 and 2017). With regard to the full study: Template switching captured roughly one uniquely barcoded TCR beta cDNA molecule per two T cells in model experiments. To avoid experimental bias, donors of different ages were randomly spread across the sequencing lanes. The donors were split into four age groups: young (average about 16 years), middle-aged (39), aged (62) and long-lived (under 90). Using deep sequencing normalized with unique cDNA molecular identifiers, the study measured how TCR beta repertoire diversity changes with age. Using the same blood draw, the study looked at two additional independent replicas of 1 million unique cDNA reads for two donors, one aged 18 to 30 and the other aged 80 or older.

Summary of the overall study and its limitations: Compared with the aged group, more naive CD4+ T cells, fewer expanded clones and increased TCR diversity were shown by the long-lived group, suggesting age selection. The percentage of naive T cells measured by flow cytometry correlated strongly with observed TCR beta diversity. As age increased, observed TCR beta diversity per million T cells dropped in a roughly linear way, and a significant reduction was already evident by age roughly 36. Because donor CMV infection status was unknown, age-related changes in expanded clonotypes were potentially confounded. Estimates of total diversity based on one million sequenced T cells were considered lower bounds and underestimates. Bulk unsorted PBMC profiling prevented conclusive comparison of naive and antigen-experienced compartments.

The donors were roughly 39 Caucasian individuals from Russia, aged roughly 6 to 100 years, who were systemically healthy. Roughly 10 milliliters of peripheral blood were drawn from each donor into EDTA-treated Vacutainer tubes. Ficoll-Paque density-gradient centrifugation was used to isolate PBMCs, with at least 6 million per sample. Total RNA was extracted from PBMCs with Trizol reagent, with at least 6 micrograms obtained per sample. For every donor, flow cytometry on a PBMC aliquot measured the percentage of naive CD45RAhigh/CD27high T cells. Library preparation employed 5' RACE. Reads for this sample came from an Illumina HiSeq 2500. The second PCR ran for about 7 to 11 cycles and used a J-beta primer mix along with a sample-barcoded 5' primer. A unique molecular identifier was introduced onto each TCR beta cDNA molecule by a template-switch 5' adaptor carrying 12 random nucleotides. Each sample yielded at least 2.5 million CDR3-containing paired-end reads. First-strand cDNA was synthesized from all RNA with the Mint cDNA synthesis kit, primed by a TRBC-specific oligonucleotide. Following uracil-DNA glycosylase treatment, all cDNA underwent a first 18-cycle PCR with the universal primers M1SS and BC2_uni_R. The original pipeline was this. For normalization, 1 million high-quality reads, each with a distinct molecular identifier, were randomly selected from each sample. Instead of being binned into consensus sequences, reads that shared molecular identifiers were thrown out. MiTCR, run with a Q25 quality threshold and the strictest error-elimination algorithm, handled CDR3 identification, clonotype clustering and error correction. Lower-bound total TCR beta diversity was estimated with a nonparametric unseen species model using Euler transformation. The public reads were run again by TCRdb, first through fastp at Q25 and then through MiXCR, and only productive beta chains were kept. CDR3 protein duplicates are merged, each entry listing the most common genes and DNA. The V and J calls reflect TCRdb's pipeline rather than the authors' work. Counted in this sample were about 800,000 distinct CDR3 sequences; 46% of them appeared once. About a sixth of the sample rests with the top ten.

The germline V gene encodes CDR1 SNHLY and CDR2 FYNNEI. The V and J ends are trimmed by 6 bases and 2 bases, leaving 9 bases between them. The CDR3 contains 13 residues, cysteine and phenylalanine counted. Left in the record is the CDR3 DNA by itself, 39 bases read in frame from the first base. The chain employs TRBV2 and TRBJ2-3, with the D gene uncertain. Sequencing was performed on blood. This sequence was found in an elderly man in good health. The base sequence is TGTGCCAGCAGCTCACTCCCCACAGATACGCAGTATTTT. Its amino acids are CASSSLPTDTQYF.